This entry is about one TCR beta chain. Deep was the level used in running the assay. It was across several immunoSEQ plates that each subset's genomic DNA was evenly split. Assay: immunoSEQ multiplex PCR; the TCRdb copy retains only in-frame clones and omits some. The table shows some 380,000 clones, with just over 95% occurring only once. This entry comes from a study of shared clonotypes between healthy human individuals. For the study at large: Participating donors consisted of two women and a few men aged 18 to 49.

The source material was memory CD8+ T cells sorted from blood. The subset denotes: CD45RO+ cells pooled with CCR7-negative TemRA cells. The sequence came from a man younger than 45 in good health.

The CDR3 region is CASSLVAGQPQHF. Written as DNA, the CDR3 is TGTGCCAGCAGCTTAGTGGCGGGGCAGCCCCAGCATTTT. This chain uses TRBV7-9 with TRBJ1-5; D gene uncertain. Germline V CDR1 and CDR2: SEHNR, FQNEAQ (reference sequence). The CDR3 contains 13 residues. The ends were cut back, 1 base at V and 7 bases at J, with 8 bases in the middle.